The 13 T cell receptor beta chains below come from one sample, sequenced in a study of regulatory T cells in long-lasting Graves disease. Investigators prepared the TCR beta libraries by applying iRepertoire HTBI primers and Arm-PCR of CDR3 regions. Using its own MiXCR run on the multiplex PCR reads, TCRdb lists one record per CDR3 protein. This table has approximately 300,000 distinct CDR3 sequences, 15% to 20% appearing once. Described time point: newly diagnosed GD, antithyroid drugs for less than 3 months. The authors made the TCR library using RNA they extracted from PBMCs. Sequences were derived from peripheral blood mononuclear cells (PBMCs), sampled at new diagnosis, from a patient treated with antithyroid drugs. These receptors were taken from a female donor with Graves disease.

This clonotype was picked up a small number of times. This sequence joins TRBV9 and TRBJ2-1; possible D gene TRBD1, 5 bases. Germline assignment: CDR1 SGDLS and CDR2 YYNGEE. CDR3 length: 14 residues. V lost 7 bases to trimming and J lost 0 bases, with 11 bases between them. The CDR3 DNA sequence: TGTGCCAGCTCTTTAGGGGACTCCTACAATGAGCAGTTCTTC. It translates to CASSLGDSYNEQFF.

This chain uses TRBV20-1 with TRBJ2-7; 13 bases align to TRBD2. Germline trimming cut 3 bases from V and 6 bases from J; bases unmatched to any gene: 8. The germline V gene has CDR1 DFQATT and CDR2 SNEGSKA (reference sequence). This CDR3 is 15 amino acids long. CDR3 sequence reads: CSASGLAGVIPEQYF. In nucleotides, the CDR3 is TGCAGTGCTAGCGGACTAGCGGGAGTCATCCCCGAGCAGTACTTC.

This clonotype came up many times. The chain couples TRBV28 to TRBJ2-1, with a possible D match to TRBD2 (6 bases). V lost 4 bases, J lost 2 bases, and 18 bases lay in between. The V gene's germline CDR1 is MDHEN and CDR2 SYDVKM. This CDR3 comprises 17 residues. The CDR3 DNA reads TGTGCCAGCAGTTCAACTACCTGGCGGGGAACCTACAATGAGCAGTTCTTC. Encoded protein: CASSSTTWRGTYNEQFF.

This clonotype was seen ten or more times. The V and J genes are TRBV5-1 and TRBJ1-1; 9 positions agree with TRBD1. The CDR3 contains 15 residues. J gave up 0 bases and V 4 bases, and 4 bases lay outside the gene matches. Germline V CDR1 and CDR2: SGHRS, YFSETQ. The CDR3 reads CASSTRQGVNTEAFF. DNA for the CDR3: TGCGCCAGCAGCACTCGACAGGGGGTGAACACTGAAGCTTTCTTT.

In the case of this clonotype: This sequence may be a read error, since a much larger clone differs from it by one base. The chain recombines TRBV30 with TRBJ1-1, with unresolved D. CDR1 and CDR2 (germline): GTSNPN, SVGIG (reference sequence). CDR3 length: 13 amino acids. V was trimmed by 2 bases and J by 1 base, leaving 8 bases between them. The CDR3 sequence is CAWSIRENTEAFF. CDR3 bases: TGTGCCTGGAGTATACGGGAGAACACTGAAGCTTTCTTT. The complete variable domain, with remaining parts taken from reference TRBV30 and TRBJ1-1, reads SQTIHQWPATLVQPVGSPLSLECTVEGTSNPNLYWYRQAAGRGLQLLFYSVGIGQISSEVPQNLSASRPQDRQFILSSKKLLLSDSGFYLCAWSIRENTEAFFGQGTRLTVV.

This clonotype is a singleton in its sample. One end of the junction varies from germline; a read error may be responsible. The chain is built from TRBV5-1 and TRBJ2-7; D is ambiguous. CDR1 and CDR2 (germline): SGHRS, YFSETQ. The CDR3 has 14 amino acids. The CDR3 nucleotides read TGCGCCGGCAGCTTGGACCCTGGGTCCTACGAGCAGTACTTC. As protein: CAGSLDPGSYEQYF.

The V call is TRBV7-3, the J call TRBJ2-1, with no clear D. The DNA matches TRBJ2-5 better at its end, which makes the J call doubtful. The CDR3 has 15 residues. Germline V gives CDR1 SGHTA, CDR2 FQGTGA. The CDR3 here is CASSLVLGFGETQYF. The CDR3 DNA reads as TGTGCCAGCAGCTTAGTGCTGGGGTTTGGCGAGACCCAGTACTTC.

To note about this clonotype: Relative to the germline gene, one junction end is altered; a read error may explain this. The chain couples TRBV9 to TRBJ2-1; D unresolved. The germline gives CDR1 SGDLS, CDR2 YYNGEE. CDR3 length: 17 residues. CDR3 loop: CASSRPDGVSSYNEQFF. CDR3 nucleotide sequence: TGCGCCAGCAGCCGCCCCGATGGGGTTAGCTCCTACAATGAGCAGTTCTTC.

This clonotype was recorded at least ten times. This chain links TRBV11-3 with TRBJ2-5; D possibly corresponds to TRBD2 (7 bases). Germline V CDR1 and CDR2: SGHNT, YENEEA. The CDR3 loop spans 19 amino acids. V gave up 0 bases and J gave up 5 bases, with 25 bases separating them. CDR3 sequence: CASSLEGGHRRESWETQYF. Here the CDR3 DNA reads TGTGCCAGCAGCTTAGAGGGGGGCCATAGGCGGGAGAGCTGGGAGACCCAGTACTTC.

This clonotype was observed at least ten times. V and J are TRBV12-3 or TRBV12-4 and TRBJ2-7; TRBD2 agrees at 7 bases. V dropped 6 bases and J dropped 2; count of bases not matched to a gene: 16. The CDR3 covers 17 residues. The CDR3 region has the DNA TGTGCCAGCAGCCCTTTCATGGGTCTAGCGGACCCCTACGAGCAGTACTTC. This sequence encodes CASSPFMGLADPYEQYF.

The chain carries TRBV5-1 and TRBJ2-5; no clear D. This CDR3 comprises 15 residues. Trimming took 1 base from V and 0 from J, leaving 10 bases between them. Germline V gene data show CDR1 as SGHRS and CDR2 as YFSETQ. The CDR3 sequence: CASSLNGYDQETQYF. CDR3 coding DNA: TGCGCCAGCAGCTTGAACGGATACGACCAAGAGACCCAGTACTTC.

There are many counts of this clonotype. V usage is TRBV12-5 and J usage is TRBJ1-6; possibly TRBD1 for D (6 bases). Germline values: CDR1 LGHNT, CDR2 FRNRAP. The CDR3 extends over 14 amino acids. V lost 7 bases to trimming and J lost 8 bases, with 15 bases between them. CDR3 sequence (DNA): TGTGCTAGTGCCTTTAGCGGGGGGCATTCACCCCTCCACTTT. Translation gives CASAFSGGHSPLHF.

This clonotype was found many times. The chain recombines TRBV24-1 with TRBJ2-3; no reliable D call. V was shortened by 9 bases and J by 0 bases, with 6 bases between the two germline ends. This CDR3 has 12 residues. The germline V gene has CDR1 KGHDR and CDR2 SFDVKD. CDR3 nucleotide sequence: TGTGCCACCTCAACGAGCACAGATACGCAGTATTTT. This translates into CATSTSTDTQYF.